Presented here are 3 T cell receptor beta chains from one specimen sequenced in a study of blood T cell repertoires in COVID-19. Produced via immunoSEQ multiplex PCR; TCRdb's table is partial and in-frame only. Of roughly 200,000 clones in the sample, more than 75% were seen once. Material for sequencing was peripheral blood. These TCRs come from a man aged 40-49 years with active or convalescent COVID-19.

The chain combines TRBV7-2 with TRBJ1-1; TRBD1 agrees at 8 bases. The length of the CDR3 is 18 residues. V lost 5 bases and J lost 5; bases outside the gene matches: 19. Germline CDR1 SGHTA, CDR2 FQGNSA. The CDR3 sequence is CASSHRPAGGAEGTEAFF. CDR3 nucleotides: TGTGCCAGCAGCCACCGGCCGGCAGGGGGCGCGGAGGGGACTGAAGCTTTCTTT.

This clone appeared a single time. No DNA is shown, since the ends of the CDR3 on it are uncertain; the CDR3 is the one TCRdb lists. The rearrangement uses TRBV5-5 and TRBJ2-1; TRBD1, the D gene given by the table, was not confirmed from the DNA. The CDR3 sequence runs 14 residues, both termini included. From germline, CDR1 is SGHKS and CDR2 YYEKEE (reference sequence). CDR3 loop: CASSWGAGTGALIF.

The chain links TRBV6-2 or TRBV6-3 to TRBJ1-1; D is unresolved. The length of the CDR3 is 11 residues. CDR1 is MNHEY, CDR2 SVGEGT, per germline. V lost 4 bases to trimming and J lost 7 bases, with 7 bases between them. CDR3 nucleotide sequence: TGTGCCAGCAGTTCAGGATATGAAGCTTTCTTT. Protein: CASSSGYEAFF.